One and the same sample provided the 23 T cell receptor beta chains below, sequenced in a study of CD8 T cells in ankylosing spondylitis. MiXCR was run by TCRdb on the 5' RACE reads, yielding one entry per CDR3 protein. This sample has 350,000 to 400,000 distinct CDR3 sequences, with approximately 20% found just once. Sequencing was done on a sample of blood, either unsorted or a sorted T cell fraction (not recorded which). The receptors originated from a male donor with ankylosing spondylitis or in good health (not recorded which).

This chain connects TRBV5-5 to TRBJ2-5; perhaps TRBD2 as D (5 bases). Per germline, CDR1 SGHKS and CDR2 YYEKEE (reference sequence). V was pared by 0 bases and J by 3 bases, with 9 bases between. This CDR3 contains 14 residues. The CDR3 sequence: CASSLGGFEETQYF. For the CDR3, the DNA is TGTGCCAGCAGCTTGGGAGGGTTCGAAGAGACCCAGTACTTC.

The chain combines TRBV18 with TRBJ2-5; TRBD2 might be the D (6 bases). Germline V CDR1 and CDR2: KGHSH, LQKENI. Trimming took off 2 bases at V and 5 bases at J, with 12 bases between the two ends. The length of the CDR3 is 14 residues. The CDR3 region is CASSPWSGEETQYF. The CDR3, as DNA: TGTGCCAGCTCACCATGGTCGGGGGAGGAGACCCAGTACTTC.

The chain has TRBV28 and TRBJ2-6, with unresolved D. The CDR3 covers 16 residues. From germline, CDR1 is MDHEN and CDR2 SYDVKM. V was pared by 7 bases and J by 0 bases, with 13 bases between. The CDR3 region is CASTLSPLSGANVLTF. In DNA form, the CDR3 reads TGTGCCAGCACCCTAAGCCCCCTCTCTGGGGCCAACGTCCTGACTTTC.

This clonotype was seen a few times. The chain combines TRBV12-3 or TRBV12-4 with TRBJ2-3; D is perhaps TRBD1 (6 bases). The length of the CDR3 is 13 residues. The V and J ends lost 6 bases and 4 bases respectively, with 11 bases between them. The CDR3 sequence: CASSIQGPDTQYF. The CDR3 DNA follows: TGTGCCAGCAGCATACAGGGCCCAGATACGCAGTATTTT.

A few counts support this clonotype. The rearrangement uses TRBV4-1 and TRBJ2-3; possibly TRBD2 for D (5 bases). The CDR3 is 14 amino acids. Germline V gene data show CDR1 as MGHRA and CDR2 as YSYEKL. Trimming cost V 1 base and J 8 bases, with 13 bases left between them. CDR3 residues: CASSQAAESGTQYF. The CDR3 DNA follows: TGCGCCAGCAGCCAAGCAGCGGAGTCGGGTACGCAGTATTTT.

V usage is TRBV7-8 and J usage is TRBJ2-1; TRBD2 matches at 10 bases. The J segment lost 9 bases and the V segment lost 5 bases, leaving 10 bases of the junction unmatched. The CDR3 loop spans 15 amino acids. Germline V gives CDR1 SGHVS, CDR2 FQNEAQ. The chain's CDR3 is CASSLLAGASSEQFF. Here the CDR3 DNA reads TGTGCCAGCAGCCTGCTAGCGGGGGCCTCCAGTGAGCAGTTCTTC.

This clonotype turned up a few times. V and J are TRBV7-2 and TRBJ2-1, with 9 nucleotides matching TRBD2. CDR3 size: 16 residues. CDR1 is SGHTA and CDR2 is FQGNSA in the germline V gene. Trimming removed 3 bases from V and 0 bases from J; junction bases left unmatched: 3. This chain's CDR3 is CASSFIAGASYNEQFF. The CDR3 DNA reads TGTGCCAGCAGCTTTATAGCGGGGGCCTCCTACAATGAGCAGTTCTTC. Full variable domain (missing parts from reference TRBV7-2 and TRBJ2-1): GAGVSQSPSNKVTEKGKDVELRCDPISGHTALYWYRQSLGQGLEFLIYFQGNSAPDKSGLPSDRFSAERTGGSVSTLTIQRTQQEDSAVYLCASSFIAGASYNEQFFGPGTRLTVL.

This clonotype has just a few counts. This CDR3 reads CASTGSPGLAGGPTGELFF. In nucleotides, the CDR3 is TGTGCCAGCACCGGCTCCCCCGGACTAGCGGGGGGGCCAACCGGGGAGCTGTTTTTT. The chain employs TRBV4-2 and TRBJ2-2; 15 bases match TRBD2. CDR3 size: 19 residues. Germline V CDR1 and CDR2: LGHNA, YNFKEQ. Trimming at V came to 7 bases and at J to 5 bases, leaving 14 bases not matched to a gene.

The rearrangement links TRBV20-1 to TRBJ2-5; TRBD2 matches at 13 bases. The germline V gene encodes CDR1 DFQATT and CDR2 SNEGSKA (reference sequence). V shed 6 bases and J 2 bases; nucleotides not matched to a gene: 9. The CDR3 runs to 16 residues. CDR3 coding DNA: TGCAGTGCAACCCAGGGGACTAGCGGGACGCAAGAGACCCAGTACTTC. It is translated as CSATQGTSGTQETQYF.

The chain uses TRBV6-1 and TRBJ2-3; D is uncertain. Germline values: CDR1 MNHNS, CDR2 SASEGT. This CDR3 has 14 residues. V was pared by 8 bases and J by 6 bases, with 18 bases between. This CDR3 reads CASGSRQDPDTQYF. The CDR3 region has the DNA TGTGCCAGCGGATCTAGGCAGGACCCCGATACGCAGTATTTT.

The chain recombines TRBV6-1 with TRBJ2-3; 7 nucleotides agree with TRBD1. Trimming removed 5 bases from V and 5 bases from J; junction bases left unmatched: 10. The CDR3 runs to 15 residues. CDR1 and CDR2 from the germline V gene are MNHNS and SASEGT. This CDR3 is CASSLSGGWEDTQYF. The CDR3 coding sequence is TGTGCCAGCAGTCTATCAGGGGGATGGGAAGATACGCAGTATTTT.

This clonotype was detected only a few times. The gene calls are TRBV27 and TRBJ1-2; 9 bases fit TRBD1. V gave up 8 bases and J gave up 7 bases; unmatched junction bases: 5. The CDR3 consists of 12 residues. Germline values: CDR1 MNHEY, CDR2 SMNVEV (reference sequence). The CDR3 nucleotides are TGTGCCAGCCGGGACAGGGCGGCTGGCTACACCTTC. This codes for CASRDRAAGYTF.

This rearrangement joins TRBV3-1 to TRBJ2-6, with a possible D match to TRBD1 (5 bases). The V end was cut by 0 bases, the J end by 3 bases, with 6 bases between. The CDR3 extends over 15 amino acids. In germline, CDR1 is LGHDT, CDR2 YNNKEL (reference sequence). Here the CDR3 reads CASSQEGVGANVLTF. CDR3 DNA sequence: TGTGCCAGCAGCCAAGAAGGGGTTGGGGCCAACGTCCTGACTTTC.

The rearrangement links TRBV9 to TRBJ2-7; weak D call: TRBD2 (7 bases). CDR1 is SGDLS and CDR2 is YYNGEE in the germline V gene. Trimming took off 7 bases at V and 0 bases at J, with 14 bases between the two ends. CDR3 size: 14 residues. CDR3 in DNA: TGTGCCAGCGGGACGGGGGGCGACTCCTACGAGCAGTACTTC. Protein: CASGTGGDSYEQYF. Variable domain in full (rest from reference TRBV9 and TRBJ2-7): DSGVTQTPKHLITATGQRVTLRCSPRSGDLSVYWYQQSLDQGLQFLIQYYNGEERAKGNILERFSAQQFPDLHSELNLSSLELGDSALYFCASGTGGDSYEQYFGPGTRLTVT.

This clonotype was detected ten times or more. CDR3 in amino acids: CASSPGTTEAFF. The CDR3 DNA follows: TGTGCCAGCAGCCCAGGTACCACTGAAGCTTTCTTT. V usage is TRBV11-2 and J usage is TRBJ1-1; D is ambiguous. V was clipped by 5 bases and J by 4 bases, with 8 bases between them. CDR1 is SGHAT and CDR2 is FQNNGV in the germline V gene. This CDR3 contains 12 residues. Based on the CDR3 plus reference TRBV11-2 and TRBJ1-1, the full variable domain is EAGVAQSPRYKIIEKRQSVAFWCNPISGHATLYWYQQILGQGPKLLIQFQNNGVVDDSQLPKDRFSAERLKGVDSTLKIQPAKLEDSAVYLCASSPGTTEAFFGQGTRLTVV.

This clonotype was observed a few times. The J gene is TRBJ1-5, the V gene TRBV12-3 or TRBV12-4, with no clear D. Trimming stripped 3 bases from V and 4 bases from J, with 10 bases between. The CDR3 totals 14 residues. The CDR3 DNA sequence: TGTGCCAGCAGTTTGGGCGGGGAGAATCAGCCCCAGCATTTT. As protein: CASSLGGENQPQHF.

Concerning this clonotype: The junction shows a germline mismatch at one end, possibly a read error. The chain recombines TRBV7-7 with TRBJ2-5; D is perhaps TRBD1 (5 bases). Looked up from germline, CDR1 is SSHAT and CDR2 is FNYEAQ (reference sequence). The CDR3 loop spans 14 amino acids. The CDR3 region is CASSLLTVAETQYF. CDR3 DNA: TGTGCTAGCAGCTTATTGACAGTCGCAGAGACCCAGTACTTC. Combining the CDR3 with reference TRBV7-7 and TRBJ2-5 gives the whole variable domain GAGVSQSPRYKVTKRGQDVTLRCDPISSHATLYWYQQALGQGPEFLTYFNYEAQPDKSGLPSDRFSAERPEGSISTLTIQRTEQRDSAMYRCASSLLTVAETQYFGPGTRLLVL.

This clonotype was seen a few times. The chain has TRBV4-1 and TRBJ2-7; perhaps TRBD2 as D (7 bases). The germline gives CDR1 MGHRA, CDR2 YSYEKL. The ends were cut back, 0 bases at V and 1 base at J, with 19 bases in the middle. The CDR3 is 18 residues long. CDR3 protein: CASSQDLGGVSVSYEQYF. The CDR3 DNA sequence: TGCGCCAGCAGCCAAGATCTAGGGGGGGTTTCGGTTTCCTACGAGCAGTACTTC.

This clonotype was recorded a few times. This chain uses TRBV29-1 with TRBJ2-7, with D possibly TRBD2 on 6 matching bases. CDR3 length: 14 amino acids. Germline CDR1 is SQVTM and CDR2 is ANQGSEA. The V end was cut by 2 bases, the J end by 6 bases, with 17 bases between. Here the CDR3 reads CSVELPGRPLEQYF. As DNA, the CDR3 is TGCAGCGTTGAATTGCCAGGGAGGCCCCTCGAGCAGTACTTC.

CDR3 nucleotides: TGTGCCAGCACCCCGGACCAAAATGCCAATCCAGAGACCCAGTACTTC. Translating it yields CASTPDQNANPETQYF. V gene TRBV3-1 combines with J gene TRBJ2-5, with D hard to call. Trimming took 7 bases from V and 4 from J, leaving 22 bases between them. There are 16 residues in the CDR3. In germline, CDR1 is LGHDT, CDR2 YNNKEL (reference sequence).

V and J are TRBV7-8 and TRBJ2-2, with D tentatively TRBD1 (5 bases). Trimming cost V 8 bases and J 4 bases, with 17 bases left between them. The V gene's germline CDR1 is SGHVS and CDR2 FQNEAQ. The CDR3 has 15 amino acids. The CDR3 bases are TGTGCCAGCTTTCGGCTAGATGGGGCCACCGGGGAGCTGTTTTTT. Protein product: CASFRLDGATGELFF.

This clonotype was counted at least ten times. The gene calls are TRBV12-3 or TRBV12-4 and TRBJ2-3; the D gene could be TRBD1 or TRBD2 (6 bases each). This CDR3 has 12 amino acids. V was pared by 6 bases and J by 4 bases, with 8 bases between. The CDR3 sequence: CASREGADTQYF. The CDR3 bases are TGTGCCAGCAGGGAGGGGGCAGATACGCAGTATTTT.

This chain joins TRBV20-1 and TRBJ2-1; TRBD1 matches 10 bases. The germline V gene encodes CDR1 DFQATT and CDR2 SNEGSKA (reference sequence). The J segment lost 4 bases and the V segment lost 1 base, leaving 1 base of the junction unmatched. This CDR3 is built from 14 residues. CDR3 bases: TGCAGTGCTAGAGGGGACAGGGGATACAATGAGCAGTTCTTC. It is translated as CSARGDRGYNEQFF.